A selection of T cell receptor beta chains follows, all from one sample in a study of cytomegalovirus exposure and HLA in healthy donors. Clones were sequenced by immunoSEQ multiplex PCR, and TCRdb holds only the in-frame ones, with some missing. The sample includes over 150,000 clones, roughly 70% of them seen just once. Source material: PBMCs. The source is a woman aged 25 to 39 in good health and CMV-seronegative. Both conserved end residues are part of each CDR3. The D gene is left open where the match is weak. Clone size is not always given. Where it is, it says once, few, many or a class for expanded clones.

J: TRBJ2-3
D: TRBD2
size: .
V: TRBV9
CDR3: CASSVDPSGTFYTDTQYF
DNA: TGTGCCAGCAGCGTAGACCCCAGCGGGACTTTTTACACAGATACGCAGTATTTT

J: TRBJ1-6
D: .
size: few
V: TRBV10-3
CDR3: CAISERQVDNSPLHF
DNA: TGTGCCATCAGTGAGAGACAGGTAGATAATTCACCCCTCCACTTT

J: TRBJ2-1
D: .
size: .
V: TRBV7-2
CDR3: CASSLESSAIYNEQFF
DNA: TGTGCCAGCAGCTTAGAGAGTAGCGCCATATACAATGAGCAGTTCTTC

J: TRBJ2-7
D: .
size: .
V: TRBV30
CDR3: CAWSPDIGDEQYF
DNA: TGTGCCTGGAGTCCCGACATAGGCGACGAGCAGTACTTC

J: TRBJ2-1
D: .
size: .
V: TRBV13
CDR3: CASSLRGANEQFF
DNA: TGTGCCAGCAGCCTCAGGGGGGCCAATGAGCAGTTCTTC

J: TRBJ2-7
D: .
size: .
V: TRBV2
CDR3: CAVRGMTYEQYF
DNA: TGTGCCGTCAGGGGAATGACCTACGAGCAGTACTTC

J: TRBJ1-6
D: .
size: .
V: TRBV7-4
CDR3: CASTAPGQKANNSPLHF
DNA: TGTGCCAGCACGGCACCCGGACAAAAAGCTAATAATTCACCCCTCCACTTT

J: TRBJ1-2
D: .
size: .
V: TRBV11-2
CDR3: CASSLPGEGGYTF
DNA: TGTGCCAGCAGCTTACCAGGGGAGGGCGGCTACACCTTC

J: TRBJ2-7
D: .
size: .
V: TRBV2
CDR3: CASTKEGRTHEQYF
DNA: TGTGCCAGCACGAAGGAGGGGAGAACCCACGAGCAGTACTTC

J: TRBJ2-3
D: .
size: .
V: TRBV12-2
CDR3: CASRLAIVLQGKTDTQYF
DNA: TGTGCAAGTCGCTTAGCGATCGTTTTACAGGGTAAGACAGATACGCAGTATTTT

J: TRBJ1-4
D: .
size: .
V: TRBV2
CDR3: CAGGQNEKLFF
DNA: TGTGCCGGCGGACAGAATGAAAAACTGTTTTTT

J: TRBJ2-5
D: .
size: .
V: TRBV6-1
CDR3: CASSGGLQETQYF
DNA: TGTGCCAGCAGTGGGGGGCTGCAAGAGACCCAGTACTTC

J: TRBJ2-7
D: TRBD2
size: .
V: TRBV19
CDR3: CASSIGAGGRYEQYF
DNA: TGTGCCAGTAGTATTGGAGCGGGAGGGCGCTACGAGCAGTACTTC

J: TRBJ2-1
D: .
size: .
V: TRBV7-2
CDR3: CASSLVSYEQFF
DNA: TGTGCCAGCAGCTTAGTGTCCTATGAGCAGTTCTTC

J: TRBJ1-2
D: .
size: .
V: TRBV28
CDR3: CASRPGPGAGGYTF
DNA: TGTGCCAGCAGACCCGGACCAGGTGCGGGAGGCTACACCTTC

J: TRBJ2-1
D: TRBD2
size: .
V: TRBV2
CDR3: CASDLAGGGNEQFF
DNA: TGTGCCAGCGATCTAGCGGGGGGGGGCAATGAGCAGTTCTTC

J: TRBJ1-1
D: .
size: .
V: TRBV15
CDR3: CATSSLPVLEAFF
DNA: TGTGCCACCAGCAGTCTTCCGGTCTTAGAAGCTTTCTTT

J: TRBJ1-1
D: .
size: .
V: TRBV18
CDR3: CASSPPTATKGAFF
DNA: TGTGCCAGCTCACCACCGACTGCCACTAAGGGGGCTTTCTTT

J: TRBJ2-7
D: TRBD1
size: .
V: TRBV7-8
CDR3: CASSPGQAGEQYF
DNA: TGTGCCAGCAGCCCAGGACAGGCGGGCGAGCAGTACTTC

J: TRBJ1-1
D: TRBD1
size: .
V: TRBV13
CDR3: CASTPRGQLEAFF
DNA: TGTGCCAGCACTCCCAGGGGACAGCTAGAAGCTTTCTTT

J: TRBJ2-7
D: TRBD2
size: few
V: TRBV6-5
CDR3: CASSSRLASYEQYF
DNA: TGTGCCAGCAGTTCTCGACTAGCGTCCTACGAGCAGTACTTC

J: TRBJ1-2
D: TRBD1
size: few
V: TRBV29-1
CDR3: CSVGDRDRYGYTF
DNA: TGCAGCGTCGGGGACAGGGATCGGTATGGCTACACCTTC

J: TRBJ2-1
D: TRBD2
size: .
V: TRBV10-2
CDR3: CASTRNSLWEGEQFF
DNA: TGCGCCAGCACCCGAAATAGTCTTTGGGAGGGTGAGCAGTTCTTC

J: TRBJ2-7
D: .
size: few
V: TRBV4-1
CDR3: CASSQGGGVAYEQYF
DNA: TGCGCCAGCAGCCAAGGGGGCGGGGTGGCCTACGAGCAGTACTTC

J: TRBJ2-3
D: .
size: .
V: TRBV7-3
CDR3: CASSLRRGGEYTQYF
DNA: TGTGCCAGCAGCTTAAGAAGAGGAGGGGAATATACGCAGTATTTT

J: TRBJ2-7
D: .
size: .
V: TRBV7-3
CDR3: CASSPGGPGAYEQYF
DNA: TGTGCCAGCAGCCCCGGAGGGCCGGGGGCCTACGAGCAGTACTTC

J: TRBJ2-1
D: TRBD2
size: few
V: TRBV5-6
CDR3: CASSLFAGGSYNEQFF
DNA: TGTGCCAGCAGCTTGTTCGCGGGAGGGTCCTACAATGAGCAGTTCTTC

J: TRBJ2-5
D: TRBD2
size: .
V: TRBV4-2
CDR3: CASSRGGGARETQYF
DNA: TGTGCCAGCAGCCGAGGCGGGGGGGCTCGGGAGACCCAGTACTTC

J: TRBJ2-5
D: TRBD2
size: .
V: TRBV10-3
CDR3: CASRTSGGEQETQYF
DNA: TGTGCCAGCAGGACTAGCGGGGGGGAACAAGAGACCCAGTACTTC

J: TRBJ2-1
D: TRBD2
size: .
V: TRBV29-1
CDR3: CSVVVGTSGGDEQFF
DNA: TGCAGCGTTGTGGTTGGGACTAGCGGGGGGGACGAGCAGTTCTTC

J: TRBJ1-5
D: .
size: .
V: TRBV18
CDR3: CASSPGRGESNQPQHF
DNA: TGTGCCAGCTCACCCGGACGGGGTGAGAGCAATCAGCCCCAGCATTTT

J: TRBJ1-4
D: TRBD1
size: .
V: TRBV6-6
CDR3: CASSRGTGRNEKLFF
DNA: TGTGCCAGCAGCCGAGGGACAGGGCGGAATGAAAAACTGTTTTTT

J: TRBJ1-4
D: .
size: .
V: TRBV11-2
CDR3: CASSLESGRRGEKLFF
DNA: TGTGCCAGCAGCTTAGAGTCGGGGAGGCGGGGTGAAAAACTGTTTTTT

J: TRBJ2-2
D: .
size: .
V: TRBV7-7
CDR3: CASSFLGSGELFF
DNA: TGTGCCAGCAGCTTTTTGGGCAGCGGGGAGCTGTTTTTT

J: TRBJ2-2
D: .
size: .
V: TRBV27
CDR3: CASSLAQGGATGELFF
DNA: TGTGCCAGCAGTTTGGCACAGGGTGGCGCCACCGGGGAGCTGTTTTTT

J: TRBJ2-1
D: TRBD2
size: .
V: TRBV5-1
CDR3: CASSLAGAGGPYEQFF
DNA: TGCGCCAGCAGCTTGGCAGGCGCGGGGGGGCCCTATGAGCAGTTCTTC

J: TRBJ1-3
D: .
size: .
V: TRBV4-2
CDR3: CASSPREGVGNTIYF
DNA: TGTGCCAGCAGCCCCAGGGAGGGGGTCGGAAACACCATATATTTT

J: TRBJ1-1
D: TRBD1
size: .
V: TRBV10-3
CDR3: CAIQHSKGQGAGAFF
DNA: TGTGCCATCCAACATTCCAAGGGACAGGGGGCAGGAGCTTTCTTT

J: TRBJ2-3
D: .
size: few
V: TRBV4-3
CDR3: CASSQERGPIADTQYF
DNA: TGCGCCAGCAGCCAAGAAAGAGGGCCGATAGCAGATACGCAGTATTTT

J: TRBJ2-5
D: TRBD1
size: .
V: TRBV5-4
CDR3: CASSRMSGGETQYF
DNA: TGTGCCAGCAGCCGGATGTCAGGGGGTGAGACCCAGTACTTC

J: TRBJ2-1
D: TRBD2
size: once
V: TRBV5-1
CDR3: CASSVTSGGYNEQFF
DNA: TGCGCCAGCAGCGTGACTAGCGGGGGCTACAATGAGCAGTTCTTC

J: TRBJ2-3
D: TRBD2
size: few
V: TRBV15
CDR3: CATSRDAGGADTQYF
DNA: TGTGCCACCAGCAGAGACGCGGGAGGGGCAGATACGCAGTATTTT

J: TRBJ2-1
D: .
size: .
V: TRBV11-2
CDR3: CASSLKQGLGYTREQFF
DNA: TGTGCCAGCAGCCTGAAACAGGGTTTAGGGTATACTAGGGAGCAGTTCTTC

J: TRBJ2-1
D: TRBD2
size: once
V: TRBV27
CDR3: CASSLSVGGEQFF
DNA: TGTGCCAGCAGTTTATCGGTGGGAGGGGAGCAGTTCTTC

J: TRBJ2-1
D: .
size: .
V: TRBV7-3
CDR3: CASSSTGTMYNEQFF
DNA: TGTGCCAGCAGCTCCACCGGGACAATGTACAATGAGCAGTTCTTC